The 3 T cell receptor beta chains below all came from one sample that was sequenced in a study of OX40 agonist ivuxolimab in advanced cancers. Using immunoSEQ multiplex PCR, the repertoire was profiled, and TCRdb retains in-frame clones only, with some absent. In the table there are tens of thousands of clones, about 91% of which are singletons. The material was CD4+ or CD8+ T cells sorted from blood, obtained in a trial of the OX40 agonist ivuxolimab. These receptors were taken from an adult with an advanced solid tumor such as melanoma, head and neck, liver or kidney cancer.

The chain combines TRBV7-8 with TRBJ1-1; D is unresolved. The CDR3 consists of 13 residues. Germline-derived CDR1 and CDR2 are SGHVS and FQNEAQ. V was trimmed by 2 bases and J by 3 bases, leaving 7 bases between them. The CDR3 nucleotides read TGTGCCAGCAGCTTACTCCCTTACACTGAAGCTTTCTTT. It is translated as CASSLLPYTEAFF.

This chain joins TRBV7-2 and TRBJ1-5, with 10 positions matching TRBD1. Per germline, CDR1 SGHTA and CDR2 FQGNSA. The CDR3 contains 15 residues. V lost 2 bases and J lost 7; bases outside the gene matches: 5. As DNA, the CDR3 is TGTGCCAGCAGCTTATGGACAGGGGGTAACCAGCCCCAGCATTTT. Translated: CASSLWTGGNQPQHF.

The V gene is TRBV7-4, the J gene TRBJ1-2; D possibly corresponds to TRBD1 (5 bases). Between the trimmed V and J ends, which lost 1 base and 5 bases, there was a span of 8 bases. The CDR3 runs to 13 residues. Germline values: CDR1 SGHVT, CDR2 SQSDAQ. Here the CDR3 DNA reads TGTGCCAGCAGCTTAGGGGCAGGGTATGGCTACACCTTC. Its translation: CASSLGAGYGYTF. The complete variable domain, with remaining parts taken from reference TRBV7-4 and TRBJ1-2, reads GAGVSQSPRYKVAKRGRDVALRCDSISGHVTLYWYRQTLGQGSEVLTYSQSDAQRDKSGRPSGRFSAERPERSVSTLKIQRTEQGDSAVYLCASSLGAGYGYTFGSGTRLTVV.